Reported below is one T cell receptor (beta chain). The sample comes from a study of blood T cell repertoires in COVID-19. In the study overall: The United States, Italy and Spain supplied acute and convalescent COVID-19 samples.

Authors' processing steps: Amplification with reference gene primers provided the estimates of nucleated cell counts. TCRdb's copy holds only in-frame clones and misses some; the assay was immunoSEQ multiplex PCR. V and J calls and clone size are those listed in that table; D and trimming were worked out from the DNA. The sample holds 150,000 to 200,000 clones, around four fifths seen once. Seattle's cohort entered during active infection and was followed longitudinally. The sequenced sample was peripheral blood. The clonotype was recovered from a woman between 65 and 79 years old with COVID-19, enrolled during active disease.

The CDR3, as DNA: TGTGCCAGCAGCTTGGGGACAGTCAATTCACCCCTCCACTTT. It codes for CASSLGTVNSPLHF. The chain is built from TRBV5-5 and TRBJ1-6; tentative D call: TRBD1 (6 bases). The CDR3 covers 14 residues. Deletions cut 0 bases from V and 7 bases from J, with 8 bases between. In germline, CDR1 is SGHKS, CDR2 YYEKEE (reference sequence).